These 8 T cell receptor beta chains originate from one sample sequenced in a study of beta chain features in type 1 diabetes. Expressed TCRB transcripts were sequenced because the entire RNA isolate underwent reverse transcription. Clones were sequenced by immunoSEQ multiplex PCR, and TCRdb holds only the in-frame ones, with some missing. This table has under 250,000 clones, approximately 14% appearing once. Sequenced material: naive CD4+ T cells from blood. The source of these receptors is a woman in her thirties or forties in good health.

The chain recombines TRBV28 with TRBJ1-6; D is possibly TRBD1 (6 bases). This CDR3 contains 16 residues. The germline V gene encodes CDR1 MDHEN and CDR2 SYDVKM. The V end lost 5 bases, the J end lost 7 bases, and 18 bases lay between the germline ends. The CDR3 reads CASSRDTGMGNSPLHF. CDR3 DNA: TGTGCCAGCAGTCGGGACACGGGGATGGGCAATTCACCCCTCCACTTT.

The rearrangement links TRBV4-3 to TRBJ1-6; D gene ambiguous. Germline V gene sequence: CDR1 LGHNA, CDR2 YSLEER. The V end was cut by 0 bases, the J end by 11 bases, with 8 bases between. This CDR3 comprises 13 residues. CDR3 nucleotides: TGCGCCAGCAGCCAAGATCTAGTTCCACCCCTCCACTTT. Amino acid sequence: CASSQDLVPPLHF.

The table lists this clone with a few counts. This chain links TRBV7-2 with TRBJ2-7; D is undetermined. With 8 bases removed from V and 0 bases from J, the gap between germline ends came to 11 bases. From germline, CDR1 is SGHTA and CDR2 FQGNSA. The CDR3 is 13 residues long. The CDR3 sequence: CASQPTVSYEQYF. Written as DNA, the CDR3 is TGTGCCAGCCAACCTACAGTCTCCTACGAGCAGTACTTC.

V gene TRBV27 combines with J gene TRBJ2-5; a possible D gene is TRBD1 (5 bases). Germline values: CDR1 MNHEY, CDR2 SMNVEV (reference sequence). The ends were cut back, 5 bases at V and 0 bases at J, with 10 bases in the middle. CDR3 size: 14 residues. This chain's CDR3 is CASSVQAYQETQYF. CDR3 DNA sequence: TGTGCCAGCAGTGTACAGGCGTACCAAGAGACCCAGTACTTC.

This clone was recorded many times. V is TRBV28 and J is TRBJ2-5; D gene ambiguous. Germline assignment: CDR1 MDHEN and CDR2 SYDVKM. CDR3 length equals 12 residues. V lost 3 bases and J 5 bases, leaving 7 bases between the germline ends. Here the CDR3 DNA reads TGTGCCAGCAGTTTTAGTTGGGAGACCCAGTACTTC. The encoded protein is CASSFSWETQYF. The entire variable domain, with the rest obtained from reference TRBV28 and TRBJ2-5, is as follows: DVKVTQSSRYLVKRTGEKVFLECVQDMDHENMFWYRQDPGLGLRLIYFSYDVKMKEKGDIPEGYSVSREKKERFSLILESASTNQTSMYLCASSFSWETQYFGPGTRLLVL.

This clone was seen only a few times. This rearrangement joins TRBV7-8 to TRBJ2-7; D is ambiguous. The CDR3 runs 12 residues. The germline gives CDR1 SGHVS, CDR2 FQNEAQ. Trimming stripped 7 bases from V and 1 base from J, with 8 bases between. The CDR3 region has the DNA TGTGCCAGCACTTTGACATCCTACGAGCAGTACTTC. It is translated as CASTLTSYEQYF.

The J gene is TRBJ2-2, the V gene TRBV7-2, with 8 bases identical to TRBD1. Germline CDR1 SGHTA, CDR2 FQGNSA. Unmatched junction bases numbered 4, after V lost 3 bases and J lost 4 bases. This CDR3 is built from 15 residues. Here the CDR3 reads CASSFDRGSTGELFF. As DNA, the CDR3 is TGTGCCAGCAGCTTTGACAGGGGAAGCACCGGGGAGCTGTTTTTT.

This clone has more than one count but fewer than ten. The rearrangement uses TRBV6-1 and TRBJ2-7, with D tentatively TRBD1 (6 bases). With 4 bases removed from V and 0 bases from J, the gap between germline ends came to 16 bases. Per germline, CDR1 MNHNS and CDR2 SASEGT. CDR3 length: 16 residues. DNA of the CDR3: TGTGCCAGCAGTGGGCGGACAGCGGAAAACTCCTACGAGCAGTACTTC. Translation: CASSGRTAENSYEQYF.